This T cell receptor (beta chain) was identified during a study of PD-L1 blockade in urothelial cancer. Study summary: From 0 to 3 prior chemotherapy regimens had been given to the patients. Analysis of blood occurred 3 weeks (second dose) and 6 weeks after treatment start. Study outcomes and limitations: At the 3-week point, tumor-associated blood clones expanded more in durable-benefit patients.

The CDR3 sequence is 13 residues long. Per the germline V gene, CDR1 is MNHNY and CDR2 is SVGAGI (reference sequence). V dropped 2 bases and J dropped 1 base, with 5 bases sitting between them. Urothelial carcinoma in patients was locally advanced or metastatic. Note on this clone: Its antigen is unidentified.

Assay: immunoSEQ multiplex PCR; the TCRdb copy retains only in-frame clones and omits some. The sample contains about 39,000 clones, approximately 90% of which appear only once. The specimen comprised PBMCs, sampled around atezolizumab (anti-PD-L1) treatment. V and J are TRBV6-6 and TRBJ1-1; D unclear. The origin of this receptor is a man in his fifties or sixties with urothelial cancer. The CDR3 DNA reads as TGTGCCAGCAGTTACGGAGAGAACACTGAAGCTTTCTTT. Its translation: CASSYGENTEAFF.